The source of this T cell receptor beta chain is a study of blood T cell repertoires in COVID-19. Assay used: immunoSEQ multiplex PCR; TCRdb lists only in-frame clones, some missing. Counted here are some 110,000 clones, roughly 92% occurring once; the ten biggest clones make up around 2.2%. Germline lookup yields CDR1 PRHDT and CDR2 FYEKMQ (reference sequence). V was pared by 3 bases and J by 2 bases, with 7 bases between. This CDR3 contains 14 residues. The genes are TRBV13 and TRBJ2-2; D unresolved. Specimen: peripheral blood. The origin of this receptor is a man in his forties or fifties with COVID-19, enrolled during active disease. CDR3 residues: CASSLTPNTGELFF. CDR3 coding DNA: TGTGCCAGCAGCTTGACTCCTAACACCGGGGAGCTGTTTTTT.